One T cell receptor (beta chain) is described in this entry. The antigen is undetermined. CDR1 and CDR2 from the germline V gene are SQVTM and ANQGSEA. The CDR3 is 13 amino acids. Trimming cost V 3 bases and J 4 bases, with 12 bases left between them. Template switching (which added a universal primer site) was used, and cDNA carried unique molecular identifiers. From the 5' RACE reads, TCRdb called clonotypes with MiXCR, one entry per CDR3 protein. The sample yields 690,000 or so distinct CDR3 sequences, around 8.6% seen once. The data were obtained in a study of identical twins. Study-wide points: Reduced insertions were recorded for abundant cord blood beta clonotypes, with no such pattern in memory repertoires.

Another study also made use of these data, one on yellow fever vaccine responses in identical twins.

The TCR sequence derives from a woman younger than 35 in good health. The chain combines TRBV29-1 with TRBJ2-5; D might be TRBD1 or TRBD2, each matching 5 bases. The sequenced material came from PBMCs. The CDR3 DNA sequence: TGCAGCGTTGATTTGGGGGTTGGAGAGACCCAGTACTTC. Translation gives CSVDLGVGETQYF.